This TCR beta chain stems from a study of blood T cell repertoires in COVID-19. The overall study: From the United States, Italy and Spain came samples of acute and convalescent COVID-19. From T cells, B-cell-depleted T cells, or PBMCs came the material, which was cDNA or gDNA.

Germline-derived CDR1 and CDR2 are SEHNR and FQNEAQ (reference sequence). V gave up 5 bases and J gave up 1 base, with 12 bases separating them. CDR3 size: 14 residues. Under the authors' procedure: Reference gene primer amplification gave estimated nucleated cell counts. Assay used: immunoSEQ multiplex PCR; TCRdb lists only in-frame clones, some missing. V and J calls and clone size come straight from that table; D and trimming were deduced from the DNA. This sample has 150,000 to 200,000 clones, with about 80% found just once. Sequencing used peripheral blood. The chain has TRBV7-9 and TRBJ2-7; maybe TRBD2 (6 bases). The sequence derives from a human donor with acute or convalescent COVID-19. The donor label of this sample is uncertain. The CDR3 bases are TGTGCCAGCAGCCCGCGGGACCGTTCCTACGAGCAGTACTTC. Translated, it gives CASSPRDRSYEQYF.